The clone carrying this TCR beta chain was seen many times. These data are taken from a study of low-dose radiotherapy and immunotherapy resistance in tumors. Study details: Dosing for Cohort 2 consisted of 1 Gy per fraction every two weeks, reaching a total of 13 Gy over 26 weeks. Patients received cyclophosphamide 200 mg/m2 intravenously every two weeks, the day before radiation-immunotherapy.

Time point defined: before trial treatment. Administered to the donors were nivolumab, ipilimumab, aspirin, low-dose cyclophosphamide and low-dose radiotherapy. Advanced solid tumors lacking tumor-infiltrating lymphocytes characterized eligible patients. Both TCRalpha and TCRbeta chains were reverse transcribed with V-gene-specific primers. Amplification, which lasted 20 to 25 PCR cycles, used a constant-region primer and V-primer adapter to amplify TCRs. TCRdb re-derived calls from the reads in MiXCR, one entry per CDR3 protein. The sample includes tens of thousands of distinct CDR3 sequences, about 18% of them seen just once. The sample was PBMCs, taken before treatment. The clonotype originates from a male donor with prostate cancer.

The CDR3 region has the DNA TGTGCCATCAGTGAGTCGGCGGGGGTAGCAACGGGGGAGCTGTTTTTT. This gives the protein CAISESAGVATGELFF. This sequence joins TRBV10-3 and TRBJ2-2, with TRBD2 matching 7 bases. The germline CDR1 and CDR2 sequences are ENHRY and SYGVKD. The CDR3 is 16 residues long. With V trimmed by 0 bases and J by 8 bases, 9 bases remained unmatched.